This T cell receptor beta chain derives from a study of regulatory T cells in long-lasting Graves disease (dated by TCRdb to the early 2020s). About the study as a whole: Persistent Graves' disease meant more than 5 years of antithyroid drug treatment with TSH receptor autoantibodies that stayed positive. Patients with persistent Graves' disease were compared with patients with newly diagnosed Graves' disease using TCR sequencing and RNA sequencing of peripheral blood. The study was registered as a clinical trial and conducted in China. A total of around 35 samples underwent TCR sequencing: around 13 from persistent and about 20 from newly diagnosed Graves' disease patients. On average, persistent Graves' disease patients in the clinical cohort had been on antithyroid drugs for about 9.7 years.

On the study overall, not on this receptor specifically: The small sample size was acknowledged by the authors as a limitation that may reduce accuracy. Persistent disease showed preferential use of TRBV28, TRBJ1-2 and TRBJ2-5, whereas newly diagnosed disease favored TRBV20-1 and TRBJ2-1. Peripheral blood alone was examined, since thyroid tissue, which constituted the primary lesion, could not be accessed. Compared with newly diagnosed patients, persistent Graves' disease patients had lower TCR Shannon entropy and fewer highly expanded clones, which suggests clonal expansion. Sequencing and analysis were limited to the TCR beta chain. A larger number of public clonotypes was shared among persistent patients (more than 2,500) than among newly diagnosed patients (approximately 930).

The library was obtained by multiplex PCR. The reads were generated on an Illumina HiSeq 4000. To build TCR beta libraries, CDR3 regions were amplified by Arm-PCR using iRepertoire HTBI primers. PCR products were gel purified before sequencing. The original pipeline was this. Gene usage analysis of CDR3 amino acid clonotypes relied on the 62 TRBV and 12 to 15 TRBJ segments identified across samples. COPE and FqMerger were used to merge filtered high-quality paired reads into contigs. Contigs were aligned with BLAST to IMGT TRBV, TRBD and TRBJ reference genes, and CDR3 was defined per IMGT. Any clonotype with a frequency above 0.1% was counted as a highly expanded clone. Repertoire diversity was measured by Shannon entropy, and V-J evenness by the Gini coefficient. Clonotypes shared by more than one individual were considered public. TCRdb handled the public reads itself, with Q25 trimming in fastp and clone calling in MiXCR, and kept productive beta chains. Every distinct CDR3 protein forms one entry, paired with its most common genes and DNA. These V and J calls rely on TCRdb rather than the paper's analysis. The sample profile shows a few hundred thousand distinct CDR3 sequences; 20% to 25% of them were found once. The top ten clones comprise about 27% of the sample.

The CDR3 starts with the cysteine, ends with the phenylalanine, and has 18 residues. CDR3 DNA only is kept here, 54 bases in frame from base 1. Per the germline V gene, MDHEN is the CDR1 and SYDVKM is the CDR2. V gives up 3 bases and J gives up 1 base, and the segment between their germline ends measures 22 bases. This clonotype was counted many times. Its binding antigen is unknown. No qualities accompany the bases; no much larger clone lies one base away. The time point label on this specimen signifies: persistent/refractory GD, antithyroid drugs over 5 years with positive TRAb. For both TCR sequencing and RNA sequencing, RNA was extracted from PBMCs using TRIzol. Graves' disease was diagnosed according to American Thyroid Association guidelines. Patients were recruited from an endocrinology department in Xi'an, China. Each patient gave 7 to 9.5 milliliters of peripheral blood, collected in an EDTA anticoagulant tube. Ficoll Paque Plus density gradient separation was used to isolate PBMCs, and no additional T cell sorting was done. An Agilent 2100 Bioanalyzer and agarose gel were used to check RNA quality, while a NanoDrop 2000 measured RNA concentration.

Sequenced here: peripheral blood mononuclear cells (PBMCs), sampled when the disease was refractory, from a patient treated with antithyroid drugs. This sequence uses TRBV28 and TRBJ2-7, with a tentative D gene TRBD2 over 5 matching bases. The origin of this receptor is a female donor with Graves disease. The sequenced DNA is TGTGCCAGCAGTTTTATCCAGCGGCCCACCCAAACGTCCTACGAGCAGTACTTC. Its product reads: CASSFIQRPTQTSYEQYF.